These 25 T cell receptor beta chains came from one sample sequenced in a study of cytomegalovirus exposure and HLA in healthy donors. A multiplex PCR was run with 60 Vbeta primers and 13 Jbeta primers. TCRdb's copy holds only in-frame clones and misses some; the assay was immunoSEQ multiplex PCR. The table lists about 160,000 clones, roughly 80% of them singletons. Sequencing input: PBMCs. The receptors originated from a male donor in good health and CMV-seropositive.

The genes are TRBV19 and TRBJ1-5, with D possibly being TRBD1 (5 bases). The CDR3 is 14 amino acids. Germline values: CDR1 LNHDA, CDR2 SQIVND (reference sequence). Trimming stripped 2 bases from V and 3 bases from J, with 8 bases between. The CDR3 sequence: CASSIPGYNQPQHF. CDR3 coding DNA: TGTGCCAGTAGTATACCAGGGTACAATCAGCCCCAGCATTTT.

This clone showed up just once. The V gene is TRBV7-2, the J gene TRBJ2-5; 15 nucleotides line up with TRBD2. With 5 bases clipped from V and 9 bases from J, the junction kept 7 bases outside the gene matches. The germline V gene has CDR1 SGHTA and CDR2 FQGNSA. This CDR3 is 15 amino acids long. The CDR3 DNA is TGTGCCAGCAGCATGAGGGGACTAGCGGGAGGTCCCCAGTACTTC. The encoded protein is CASSMRGLAGGPQYF.

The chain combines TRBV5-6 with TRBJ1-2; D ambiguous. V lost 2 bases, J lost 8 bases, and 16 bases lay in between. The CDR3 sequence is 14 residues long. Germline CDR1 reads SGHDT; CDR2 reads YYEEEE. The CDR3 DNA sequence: TGTGCCAGCAGCTTAACAAGTCTCCAACCGGGCTACACCTTC. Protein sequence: CASSLTSLQPGYTF.

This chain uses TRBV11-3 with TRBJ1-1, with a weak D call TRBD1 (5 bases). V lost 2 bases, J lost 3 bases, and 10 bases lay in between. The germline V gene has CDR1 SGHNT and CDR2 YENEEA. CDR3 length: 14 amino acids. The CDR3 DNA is TGTGCCAGCAGCTTACAAGGGGCGGACACTGAAGCTTTCTTT. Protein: CASSLQGADTEAFF.

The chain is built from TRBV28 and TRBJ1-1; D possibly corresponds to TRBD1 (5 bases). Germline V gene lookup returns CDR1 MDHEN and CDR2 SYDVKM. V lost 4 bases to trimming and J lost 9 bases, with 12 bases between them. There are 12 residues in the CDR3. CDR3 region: CASSSSGGKAFF. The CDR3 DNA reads TGTGCCAGCAGTTCATCTGGGGGGAAAGCTTTCTTT.

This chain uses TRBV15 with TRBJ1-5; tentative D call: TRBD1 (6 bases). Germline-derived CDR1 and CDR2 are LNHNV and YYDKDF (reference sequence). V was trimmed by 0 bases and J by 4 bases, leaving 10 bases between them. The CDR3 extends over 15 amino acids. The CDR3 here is CATSRDGDTNQPQHF. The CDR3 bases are TGTGCCACCAGCAGAGACGGGGACACAAATCAGCCCCAGCATTTT.

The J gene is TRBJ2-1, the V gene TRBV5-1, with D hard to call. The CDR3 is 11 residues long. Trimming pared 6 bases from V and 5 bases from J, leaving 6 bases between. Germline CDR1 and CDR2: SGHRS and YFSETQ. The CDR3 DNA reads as TGCGCCAGCAAGGAGAACAATGAGCAGTTCTTC. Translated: CASKENNEQFF.

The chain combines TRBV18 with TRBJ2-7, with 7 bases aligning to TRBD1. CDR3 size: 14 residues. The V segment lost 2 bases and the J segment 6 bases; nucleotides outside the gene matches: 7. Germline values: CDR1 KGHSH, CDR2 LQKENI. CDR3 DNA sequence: TGTGCCAGCTCACCATATGACAGGGCGGTCGAGCAGTACTTC. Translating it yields CASSPYDRAVEQYF.

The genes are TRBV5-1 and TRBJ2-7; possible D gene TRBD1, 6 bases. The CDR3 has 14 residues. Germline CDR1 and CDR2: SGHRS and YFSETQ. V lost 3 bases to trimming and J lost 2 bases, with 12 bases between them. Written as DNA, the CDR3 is TGCGCCAGCAGCTCCGGGACAAATGCCTACGAGCAGTACTTC. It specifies CASSSGTNAYEQYF.

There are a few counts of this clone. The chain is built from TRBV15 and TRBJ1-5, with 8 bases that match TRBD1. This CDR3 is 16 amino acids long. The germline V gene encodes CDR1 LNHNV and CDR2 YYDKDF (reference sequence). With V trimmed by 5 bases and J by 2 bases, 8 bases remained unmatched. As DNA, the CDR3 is TGTGCCACCAGCGTAACAGGGGGTCGAGGCAATCAGCCCCAGCATTTT. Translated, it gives CATSVTGGRGNQPQHF.

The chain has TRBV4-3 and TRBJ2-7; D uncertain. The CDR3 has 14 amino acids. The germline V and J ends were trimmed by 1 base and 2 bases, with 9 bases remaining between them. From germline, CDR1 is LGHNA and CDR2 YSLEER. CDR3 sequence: CASSQGHGAYEQYF. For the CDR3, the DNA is TGCGCCAGCAGCCAAGGGCACGGAGCCTACGAGCAGTACTTC.

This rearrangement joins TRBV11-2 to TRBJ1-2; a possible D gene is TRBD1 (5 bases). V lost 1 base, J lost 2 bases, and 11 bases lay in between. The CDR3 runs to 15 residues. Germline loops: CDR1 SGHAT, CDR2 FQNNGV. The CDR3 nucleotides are TGTGCCAGCAGCTTAGGACAGACAAAGAACTATGGCTACACCTTC. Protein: CASSLGQTKNYGYTF.

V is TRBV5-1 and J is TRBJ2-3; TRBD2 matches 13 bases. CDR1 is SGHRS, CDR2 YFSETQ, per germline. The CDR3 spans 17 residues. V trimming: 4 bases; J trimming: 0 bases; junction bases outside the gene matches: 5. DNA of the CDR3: TGCGCCAGCAGCACGGGGACTAGCGGGGTCAGCACAGATACGCAGTATTTT. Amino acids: CASSTGTSGVSTDTQYF. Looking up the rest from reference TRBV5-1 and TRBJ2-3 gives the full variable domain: KAGVTQTPRYLIKTRGQQVTLSCSPISGHRSVSWYQQTPGQGLQFLFEYFSETQRNKGNFPGRFSGRQFSNSRSEMNVSTLELGDSALYLCASSTGTSGVSTDTQYFGPGTRLTVL.

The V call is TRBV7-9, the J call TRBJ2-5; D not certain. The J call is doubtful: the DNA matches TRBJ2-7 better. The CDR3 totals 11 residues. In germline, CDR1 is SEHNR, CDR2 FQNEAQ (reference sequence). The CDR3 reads CASSPLYEQYF. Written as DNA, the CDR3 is TGTGCCAGCAGCCCCCTCTACGAGCAGTACTTC.

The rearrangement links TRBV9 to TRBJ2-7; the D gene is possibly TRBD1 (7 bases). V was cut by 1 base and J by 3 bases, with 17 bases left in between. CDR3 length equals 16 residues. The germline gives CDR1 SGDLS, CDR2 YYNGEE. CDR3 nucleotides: TGTGCCAGCAGCGTACAAGCTGGAGGGGGCCGCTACGAGCAGTACTTC. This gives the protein CASSVQAGGGRYEQYF.

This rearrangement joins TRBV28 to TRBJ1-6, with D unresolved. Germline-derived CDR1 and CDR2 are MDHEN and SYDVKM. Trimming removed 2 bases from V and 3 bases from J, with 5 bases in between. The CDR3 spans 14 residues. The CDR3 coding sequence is TGTGCCAGCAGTTTAGGGAGCTATAATTCACCCCTCCACTTT. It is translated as CASSLGSYNSPLHF.

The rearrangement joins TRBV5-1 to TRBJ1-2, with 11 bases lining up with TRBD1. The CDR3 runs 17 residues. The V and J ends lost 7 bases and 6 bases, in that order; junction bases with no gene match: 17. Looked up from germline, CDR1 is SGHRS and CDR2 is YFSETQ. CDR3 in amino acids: CASGQASGTGGKDGYTF. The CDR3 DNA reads TGCGCCAGCGGCCAAGCTTCCGGGACAGGGGGAAAGGATGGCTACACCTTC.

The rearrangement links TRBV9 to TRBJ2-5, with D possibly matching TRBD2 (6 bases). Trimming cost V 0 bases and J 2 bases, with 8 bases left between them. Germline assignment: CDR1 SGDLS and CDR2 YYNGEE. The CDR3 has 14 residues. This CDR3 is CASSVVGTQETQYF. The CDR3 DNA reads TGTGCCAGCAGCGTAGTGGGGACTCAAGAGACCCAGTACTTC.

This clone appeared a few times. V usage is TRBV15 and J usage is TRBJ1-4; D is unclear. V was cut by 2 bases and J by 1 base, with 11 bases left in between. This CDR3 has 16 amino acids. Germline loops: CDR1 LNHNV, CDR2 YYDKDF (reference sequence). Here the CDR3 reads CATSRSVTGTNEKLFF. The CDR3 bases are TGTGCCACCAGCAGAAGTGTGACGGGAACTAATGAAAAACTGTTTTTT.

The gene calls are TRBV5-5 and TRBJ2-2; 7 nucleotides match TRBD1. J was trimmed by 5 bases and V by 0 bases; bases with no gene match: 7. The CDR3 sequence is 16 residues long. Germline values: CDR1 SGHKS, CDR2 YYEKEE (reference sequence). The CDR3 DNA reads TGTGCCAGCAGCTTGGGGGCAGGGGGTCGGACCGGGGAGCTGTTTTTT. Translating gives CASSLGAGGRTGELFF.

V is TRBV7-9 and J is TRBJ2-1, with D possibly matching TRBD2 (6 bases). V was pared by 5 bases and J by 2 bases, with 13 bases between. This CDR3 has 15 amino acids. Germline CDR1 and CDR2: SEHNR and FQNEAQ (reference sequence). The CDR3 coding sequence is TGTGCCAGCAGCCCATCTAGCGCCACCTACAATGAGCAGTTCTTC. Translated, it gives CASSPSSATYNEQFF.

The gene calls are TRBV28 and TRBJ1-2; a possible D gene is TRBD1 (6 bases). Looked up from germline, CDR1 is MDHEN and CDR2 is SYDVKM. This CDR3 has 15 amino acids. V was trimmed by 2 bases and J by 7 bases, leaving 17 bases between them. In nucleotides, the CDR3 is TGTGCCAGCAGTTTACATACCGGAACAGGGCGTGGCTACACCTTC. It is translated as CASSLHTGTGRGYTF.

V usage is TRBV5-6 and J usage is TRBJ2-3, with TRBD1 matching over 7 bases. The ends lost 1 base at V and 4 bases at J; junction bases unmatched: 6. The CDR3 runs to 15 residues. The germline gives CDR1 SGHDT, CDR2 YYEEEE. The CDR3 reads CASSLRQGNADTQYF. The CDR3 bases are TGTGCCAGCAGCTTGAGACAGGGTAACGCAGATACGCAGTATTTT.

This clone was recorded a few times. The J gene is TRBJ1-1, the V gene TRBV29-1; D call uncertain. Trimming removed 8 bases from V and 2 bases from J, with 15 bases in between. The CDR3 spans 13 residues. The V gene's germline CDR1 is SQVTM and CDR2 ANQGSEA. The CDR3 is CSLHRGVNTEAFF. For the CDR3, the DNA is TGCAGCCTCCACCGCGGGGTCAACACTGAAGCTTTCTTT.

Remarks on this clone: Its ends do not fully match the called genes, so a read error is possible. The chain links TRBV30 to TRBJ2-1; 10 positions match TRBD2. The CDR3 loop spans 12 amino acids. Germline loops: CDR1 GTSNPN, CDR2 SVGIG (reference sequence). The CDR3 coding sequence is TGTGCCGCTGAAAGAGCGGGAGGGGCACGGGTCTTC. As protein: CAAERAGGARVF.